The T cell receptor (beta chain) under discussion was sequenced for a study of cytomegalovirus exposure and HLA in healthy donors (dated by TCRdb to 2016 to 2017). Broadly, across the study: An earlier analysis of around 600 of the donors reported roughly 300 Gb of sequence data and 100 million to 140 million unique TCR beta sequences from 150 million to 200 million T cells. The genetic ancestry cluster associated with self-reported Caucasian donors included over 80% of the approximately 400 genotyped donors. Around 300 gigabases of sequencing data and some 85 million unique TCR sequences were included in an early release covering 550 to 800 HLA-typed donors. Across approximately 400 genotyped donors of the cohort, an average of roughly 200,000 unique TCR beta nucleotide sequences per donor were sequenced, and roughly 20% of those sequences were non-productive. The study used immunosequencing to profile the T cell repertoires of hundreds of subjects and linked those repertoires to cytomegalovirus serostatus. The study aimed to test whether cataloging public T cell receptors could reveal signatures of past pathogen exposure. High-throughput TCR immunosequencing, statistical association of individual TCRs with disease status, and machine learning were combined to predict cytomegalovirus infection status. Besides the first cohort of 550 to 750 subjects, a separate validation cohort made up of 120 different subjects was used. Alongside the repertoire data, information on donor age, sex, ethnicity and CMV serostatus was compiled. A later analysis re-analyzed previously published TCR beta repertoires from 660 or so donors and added high-resolution HLA genotyping to study TCR occurrence patterns. Genome-wide SNP genotypes for about three fifths of the roughly 700 donors were used in a later genetic analysis, which treated that subset as a discovery cohort. In the later analysis, no new phenotypic data were used to find candidate immune exposures; instead, reliance was placed on TCR beta sequences and their occurrence across donors. Both class I and class II loci were covered by HLA typing, at four-digit resolution. To decide whether each TCR beta V gene segment behaved as functional or pseudogenic, an earlier analysis of 587 of the donors relied on high-throughput TCR beta sequencing. Typing coverage differed by locus: A, B, C, DRB1 and DQB1 were typed in about 629-640 donors, DQA1 in roughly 510, DPA1 in 600 to 610, and DPB1 in around 440. Roughly five DR-DQ haplotypes were handled as single units for association and clustering because linkage in the cohort was strong. All discovery cohort repertoires had been generated using a single sequencing platform.

Worth noting for this clone: Its antigen remains unidentified. Per-nucleotide qualities are absent, and no much larger clonotype sits a single base away.

The CDR3 has 13 amino acids, counting the end cysteine and phenylalanine. Only the CDR3 DNA is retained, 39 bases long and in frame from the first base. Trimming takes 6 bases off V and 7 bases off J; junction bases not matched to a gene: 6. As encoded in the germline V gene, CDR1 is SGHTA while CDR2 is FQGNSA. What the research found in general, with its limitations: Correlated functional status among segregating V segments might reflect linkage disequilibrium, but an unknown experimental factor could not be ruled out. The only immune exposure information available for the cohort was CMV serostatus. Cytomegalovirus status was reported to be diagnosed by the classifier with high specificity and sensitivity in both the original and validation cohorts. According to a later genetic analysis, donors in an Asian-associated ancestry cluster had fewer N-insertions in productive TCRs than the approximately 700-donor mean. Compared with equally common non-associated chains, HLA-associated TCR beta chains in a later analysis were more clonally expanded and had lower generation probabilities. Because HLA typing was unavailable for some donors at each locus, only the typed subset was used in association tests. This cohort had only TCR beta chains sequenced, and the lack of alpha or paired-chain data limited which features could be detected. A later analysis associated roughly 17,000 TCR beta sequences with specific HLA alleles at a false discovery rate of 0.05. A later analysis found that TCR association rates varied across HLA loci, with DRB1 alleles showing the most associated TCRs and HLA-C alleles the fewest. A cluster of highly shared sequence variants was judged likely to represent a technical artifact of the sequencing pipeline. In vitro tests confirmed that a few of the cytomegalovirus-associated TCR beta chains recognize cytomegalovirus antigens. V-gene and J-gene trimming of TCR beta chains was associated with a missense DCLRE1C variant in a later genetic analysis, and the association was replicated in an independent cohort. The authors suggested that the approach could potentially be extended to other disease states and immunological phenotypes. While some public TCRs were present in many individuals, most TCR sequences turned up only very rarely across donors. Because counts were too low, seventeen rarely observed V segments, including chromosome 9 orphons, were left out of the earlier analysis of several hundred of the donors. In a later analysis, most CMV-associated TCR beta chains were found to appear HLA-restricted, with HLA associations seemingly driven largely by CMV exposure. The study gave a list of about 150 TCR beta chains associated with cytomegalovirus. Roughly uniform sequencing depth across donors was assumed in presence/absence analyses, although this assumption may not hold. A later analysis reported that several top co-occurrence clusters appeared linked to parvovirus B19, influenza, CMV and Epstein-Barr virus. Strong co-occurrence of HLA alleles, especially DR and DQ, made assigning TCR associations to individual alleles difficult. In an earlier analysis of some 550 of the donors, most TCR beta V segments were observed in productive rearrangements about 87% or about 30% of the time, broadly matching IMGT annotations. The 87-base-pair reads could not distinguish some IMGT-functional V segments, including TRBV6-2 and TRBV6-3, so those segments were excluded. A further reported finding was that TCR beta sequences accurately predicted the HLA-A and HLA-B alleles for most subjects in the first cohort.

The cohort consisted of fewer than 700 healthy bone marrow donors. At the time of sampling, all cohort members were nominally healthy, though unrecorded immune exposures were likely present. The donor tested CMV seropositive, placing the donor among the 250 to 350 seropositive members of the cohort. A peripheral blood sample was collected from each donor, and TCR beta sequencing was performed on peripheral blood mononuclear cells. Genomic DNA extraction from the blood cell samples was performed with the Qiagen DNeasy Blood Extraction Kit. The library relied on the immunoSEQ multiplex PCR assay. A mixture of 60 forward primers for TCR Vbeta segments and 13 reverse primers for TCR Jbeta segments was used in the multiplex PCR. Amplification of the CDR3 region of rearranged TCR beta genes was performed with a multiplex PCR assay on genomic DNA. The Illumina HiSeq System was used to sequence the amplified TCR beta libraries as 87-base-pair reads. As for the authors' bioinformatics: A later analysis tallied 75 million to 95 million unique TCR beta chains across the 660 or so repertoires, and around 9.9 million of those chains were shared by two or more donors. Raw reads were error-corrected and collapsed into unique sequences with a nearest-neighbor algorithm that merged closely related sequences to remove PCR and sequencing errors. V, D and J gene segments were assigned by aligning CDR3 sequences to IMGT reference sequences. Each retained sequence needed at least a six-nucleotide match to both a V gene segment and a J gene segment. A rearrangement was called productive if the CDR3 had no stop codons and remained in frame with V and J, and every other rearrangement was called non-productive. CDR3 was defined by IMGT convention, running from the second conserved V-encoded cysteine to the conserved J-encoded phenylalanine. The earlier analysis of a few hundred of the donors excluded sequences that lacked an unambiguous match to a single V gene segment. In an earlier analysis of some 590 of the donors, V segments were called functional above 56.7% productive rearrangements and were called segregating when the between-donor standard deviation exceeded 5%. A statistical classification framework was built to diagnose cytomegalovirus status from the catalog of TCR beta chain sequences. In a later analysis, V and J genes were assigned by comparing TCR nucleotide sequences against IMGT/GENE-DB human TR gene sequences. The TCRdist pipeline was used in a later analysis to assign CDR3 sequences and most-parsimonious VDJ recombination scenarios. In a later analysis, each TCR beta chain was defined by its CDR3 amino acid sequence together with its V-gene family, and reads lacking a unique V-gene family were excluded. A later analysis removed 592 highly shared, low-generation-probability nucleotide sequences to deal with suspected cross-contamination and a sequencing artifact. In a later analysis, a clonal expansion index was calculated for each public chain from normalized within-repertoire ranks of inferred template counts. In a later analysis, generation probabilities were computed using a VDJ recombination model fitted to out-of-frame rearrangements, and the results were checked against IGoR. Hypergeometric tests were used in a later analysis to score TCR-TCR, TCR-HLA and TCR-CMV co-occurrence, with a repertoire-size bias correction applied to the TCR pairs. A later analysis estimated false discovery rates by permuting HLA or CMV assignments 20 times. In a later analysis, co-occurring TCRs were grouped with DBSCAN, and TCRdist sequence similarity was added when clustering was performed within HLA-allele-positive subsets. Co-occurrence clustering excluded repertoires with fewer than 30,000 or more than 120,000 public chains, plus five with anomalous nucleotide sharing. TCRdb holds this immuneACCESS table with in-frame rearrangements only. Some clones are missing; in checked studies, unresolved V genes explain under half, and the rest has no known cause. That table supplies the V and J calls and clone size; D and trimming were determined from the DNA. The sample table records more than 140,000 clones; approximately 80% of these occur just once. Jointly, the top ten make up about 5.6% of the sample.

The sample taken for sequencing was PBMCs. This TCR was sampled from a man aged 25 to 40 in good health and CMV-seropositive. In this chain, TRBV7-2 is recombined with TRBJ1-5, and TRBD1 matches 7 of the central bases. The DNA sequence reads TGTGCCAGCAGTCGTGACAGGGACCAGCCCCAGCATTTT. This translates into CASSRDRDQPQHF.